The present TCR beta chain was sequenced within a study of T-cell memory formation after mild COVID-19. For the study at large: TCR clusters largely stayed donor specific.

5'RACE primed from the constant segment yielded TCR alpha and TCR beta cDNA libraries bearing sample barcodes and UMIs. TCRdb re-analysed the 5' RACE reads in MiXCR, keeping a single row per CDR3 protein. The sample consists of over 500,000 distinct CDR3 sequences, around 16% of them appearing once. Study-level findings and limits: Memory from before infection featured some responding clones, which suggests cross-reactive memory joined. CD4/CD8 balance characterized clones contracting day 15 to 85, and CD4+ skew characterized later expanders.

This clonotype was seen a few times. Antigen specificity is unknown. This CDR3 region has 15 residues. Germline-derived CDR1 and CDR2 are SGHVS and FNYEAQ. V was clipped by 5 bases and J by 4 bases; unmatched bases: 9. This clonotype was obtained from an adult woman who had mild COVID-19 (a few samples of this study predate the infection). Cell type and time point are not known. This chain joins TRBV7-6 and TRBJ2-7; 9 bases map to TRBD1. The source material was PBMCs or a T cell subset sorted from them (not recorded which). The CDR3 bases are TGTGCCAGCAGCCCAGGACAGGGGCAAAAATACGAGCAGTACTTC. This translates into CASSPGQGQKYEQYF.